This paragraph covers one T cell receptor beta chain sequence. These data originate in a study of PD-L1 blockade in urothelial cancer. Sequenced by immunoSEQ multiplex PCR; TCRdb stores in-frame clones only, minus some. The table includes roughly 87,000 clones, roughly 90% detected once. With 5 bases clipped from V and 2 bases from J, the junction kept 12 bases outside the gene matches. The germline gives CDR1 SGHVS, CDR2 FQNEAQ. CDR3 length: 17 residues. This sample's time point: pretreatment peripheral blood. This rearrangement joins TRBV7-8 to TRBJ1-3; 7 positions match TRBD1. The source was PBMCs, collected around atezolizumab (anti-PD-L1) treatment. This sequence originates from a woman aged 80 or over with urothelial cancer. The CDR3 here is CASSIMSAGGTGNTIYF. The CDR3 DNA sequence: TGTGCCAGCAGCATTATGTCTGCAGGGGGGACTGGAAACACCATATATTTT.